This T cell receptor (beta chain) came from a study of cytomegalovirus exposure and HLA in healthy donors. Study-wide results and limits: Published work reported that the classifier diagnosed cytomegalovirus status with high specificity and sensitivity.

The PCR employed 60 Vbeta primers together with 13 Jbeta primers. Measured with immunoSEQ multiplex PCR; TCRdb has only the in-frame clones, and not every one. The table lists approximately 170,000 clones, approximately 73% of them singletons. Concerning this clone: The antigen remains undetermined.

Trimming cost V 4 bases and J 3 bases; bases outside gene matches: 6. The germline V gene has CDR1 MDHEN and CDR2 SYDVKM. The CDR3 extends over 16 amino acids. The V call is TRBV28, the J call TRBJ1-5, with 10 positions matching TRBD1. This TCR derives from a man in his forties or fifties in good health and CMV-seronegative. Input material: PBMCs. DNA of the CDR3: TGTGCCAGCAGTTCACGGGGACAGGGGCCCAATCAGCCCCAGCATTTT. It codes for CASSSRGQGPNQPQHF.